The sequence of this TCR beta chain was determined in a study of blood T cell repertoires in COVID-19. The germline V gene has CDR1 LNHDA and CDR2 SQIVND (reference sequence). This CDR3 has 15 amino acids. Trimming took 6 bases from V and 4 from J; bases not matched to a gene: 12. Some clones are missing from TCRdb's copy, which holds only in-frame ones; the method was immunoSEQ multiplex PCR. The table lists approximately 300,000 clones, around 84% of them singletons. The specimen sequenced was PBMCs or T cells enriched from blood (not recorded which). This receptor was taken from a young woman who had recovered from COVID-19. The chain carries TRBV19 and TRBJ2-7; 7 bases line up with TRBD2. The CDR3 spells CASRLAPDNKYEQYF. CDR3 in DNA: TGTGCCAGTAGACTAGCGCCCGACAACAAATACGAGCAGTACTTC.